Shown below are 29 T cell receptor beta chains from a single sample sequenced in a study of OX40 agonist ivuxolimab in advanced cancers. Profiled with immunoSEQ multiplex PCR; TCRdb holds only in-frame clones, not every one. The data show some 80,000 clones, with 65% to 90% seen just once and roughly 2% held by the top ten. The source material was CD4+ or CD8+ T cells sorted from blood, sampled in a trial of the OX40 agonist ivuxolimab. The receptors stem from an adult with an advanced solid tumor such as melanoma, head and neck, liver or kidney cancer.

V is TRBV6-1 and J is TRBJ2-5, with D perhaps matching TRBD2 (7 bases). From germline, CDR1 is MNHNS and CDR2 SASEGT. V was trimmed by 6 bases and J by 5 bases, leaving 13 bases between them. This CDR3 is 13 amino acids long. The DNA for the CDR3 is TGTGCCAGCAGGGGGGGGACACTGGAGACCCAGTACTTC. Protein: CASRGGTLETQYF.

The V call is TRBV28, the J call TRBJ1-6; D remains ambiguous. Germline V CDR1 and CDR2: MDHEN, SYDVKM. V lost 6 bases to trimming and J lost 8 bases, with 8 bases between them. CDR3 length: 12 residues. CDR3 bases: TGTGCCAGCAGGGGTTCCTATTCACCCCTCCACTTT. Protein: CASRGSYSPLHF.

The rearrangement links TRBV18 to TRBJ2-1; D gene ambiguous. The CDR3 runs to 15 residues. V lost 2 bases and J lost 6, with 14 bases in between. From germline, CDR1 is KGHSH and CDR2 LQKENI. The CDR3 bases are TGTGCCAGCTCACCAGAGACGAGAAATTCCAATGAGCAGTTCTTC. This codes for CASSPETRNSNEQFF.

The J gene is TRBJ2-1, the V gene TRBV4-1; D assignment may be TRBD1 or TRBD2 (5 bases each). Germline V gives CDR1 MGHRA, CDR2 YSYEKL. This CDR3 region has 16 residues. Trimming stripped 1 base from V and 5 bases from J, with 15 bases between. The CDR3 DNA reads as TGCGCCAGCAGCCAAGGCTGGCTGAGGGGTAACAATGAGCAGTTCTTC. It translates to CASSQGWLRGNNEQFF.

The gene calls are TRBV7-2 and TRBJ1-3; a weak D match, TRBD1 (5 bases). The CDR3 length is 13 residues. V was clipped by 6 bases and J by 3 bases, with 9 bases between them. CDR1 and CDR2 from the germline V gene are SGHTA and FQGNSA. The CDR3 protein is CASRMGDGNTIYF. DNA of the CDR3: TGTGCCAGCAGAATGGGGGATGGAAACACCATATATTTT.

CDR3 in amino acids: CASRERTGGSEAFF. CDR3 coding DNA: TGTGCCAGCAGAGAACGGACAGGGGGCTCTGAAGCTTTCTTT. This chain connects TRBV2 to TRBJ1-1; 11 bases agree with TRBD1. The CDR3 spans 14 residues. V shed 6 bases and J 6 bases; nucleotides not matched to a gene: 6. The germline CDR1 and CDR2 sequences are SNHLY and FYNNEI.

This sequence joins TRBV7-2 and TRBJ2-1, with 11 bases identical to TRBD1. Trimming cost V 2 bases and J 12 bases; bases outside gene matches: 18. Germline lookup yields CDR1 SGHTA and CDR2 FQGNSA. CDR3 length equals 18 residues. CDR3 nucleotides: TGTGCCAGCAGCTTAAGCCCCCGCCGGGACAGGGGGTTGATGGGGCAGTTCTTC. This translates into CASSLSPRRDRGLMGQFF.

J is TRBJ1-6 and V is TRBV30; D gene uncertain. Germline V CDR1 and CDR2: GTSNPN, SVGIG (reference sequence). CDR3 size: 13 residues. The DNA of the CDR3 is TGTGCGGGAAGCGCAGGCCTTAATTCACCCCTCCACTTT. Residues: CAGSAGLNSPLHF.

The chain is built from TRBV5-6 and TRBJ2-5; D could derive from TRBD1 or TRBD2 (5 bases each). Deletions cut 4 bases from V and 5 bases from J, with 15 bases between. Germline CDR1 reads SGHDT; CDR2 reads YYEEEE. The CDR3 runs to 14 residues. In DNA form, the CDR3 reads TGTGCCAGCAGCACGGGACCTCCACCGGAGACCCAGTACTTC. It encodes CASSTGPPPETQYF.

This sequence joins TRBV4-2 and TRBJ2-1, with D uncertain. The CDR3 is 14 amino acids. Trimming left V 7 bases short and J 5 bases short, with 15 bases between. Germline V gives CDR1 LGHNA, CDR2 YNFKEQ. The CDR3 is CASKTLSTNNEQFF. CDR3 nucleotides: TGTGCCAGCAAAACTCTATCCACAAACAATGAGCAGTTCTTC.

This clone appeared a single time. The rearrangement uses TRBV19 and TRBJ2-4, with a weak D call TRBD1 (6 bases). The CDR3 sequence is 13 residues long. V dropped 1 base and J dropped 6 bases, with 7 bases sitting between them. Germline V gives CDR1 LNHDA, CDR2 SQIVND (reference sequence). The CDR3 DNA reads TGTGCCAGTAGTATAGCAGGGGTAAACATTCAGTACTTC. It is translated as CASSIAGVNIQYF.

The CDR3 coding sequence is TGTGCCAGCAGCGCCCGTCAGGGGGTAGGAGAAGAGACCCAGTACTTC. As protein: CASSARQGVGEETQYF. This chain connects TRBV11-3 to TRBJ2-5, with 7 positions matching TRBD1. V gave up 5 bases and J gave up 3 bases; unmatched junction bases: 12. This CDR3 has 16 residues. Germline loops: CDR1 SGHNT, CDR2 YENEEA.

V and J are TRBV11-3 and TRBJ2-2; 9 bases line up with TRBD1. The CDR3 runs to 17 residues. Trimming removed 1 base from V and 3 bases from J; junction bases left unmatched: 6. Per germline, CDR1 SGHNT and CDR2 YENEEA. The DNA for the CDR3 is TGTGCCAGCAGCTTAGGAATGGGACAGGGCTACACCGGGGAGCTGTTTTTT. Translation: CASSLGMGQGYTGELFF.

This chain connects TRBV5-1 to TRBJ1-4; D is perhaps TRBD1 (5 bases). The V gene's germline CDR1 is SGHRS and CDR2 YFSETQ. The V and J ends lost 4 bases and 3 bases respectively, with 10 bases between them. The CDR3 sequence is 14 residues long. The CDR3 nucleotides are TGCGCCAGCAGCGGGGGACTACCTAATGAAAAACTGTTTTTT. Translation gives CASSGGLPNEKLFF.

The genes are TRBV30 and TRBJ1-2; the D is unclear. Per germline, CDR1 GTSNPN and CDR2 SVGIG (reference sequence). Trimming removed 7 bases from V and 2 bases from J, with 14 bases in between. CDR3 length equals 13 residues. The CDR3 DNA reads TGTGCCTCCCCGGGAGATAGAAACTATGGCTACACCTTC. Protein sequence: CASPGDRNYGYTF.

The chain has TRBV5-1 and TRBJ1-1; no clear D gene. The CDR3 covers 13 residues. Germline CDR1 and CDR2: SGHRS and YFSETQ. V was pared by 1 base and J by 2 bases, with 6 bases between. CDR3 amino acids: CASSLNLNTEAFF. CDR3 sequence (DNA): TGCGCCAGCAGCTTGAATCTCAACACTGAAGCTTTCTTT.

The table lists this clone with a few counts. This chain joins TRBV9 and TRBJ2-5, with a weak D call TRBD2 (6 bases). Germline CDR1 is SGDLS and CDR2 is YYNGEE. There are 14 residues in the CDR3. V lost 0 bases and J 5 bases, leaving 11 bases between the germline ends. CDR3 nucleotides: TGTGCCAGCAGCGTAGGGGCCGCGGGGGAGACCCAGTACTTC. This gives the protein CASSVGAAGETQYF.

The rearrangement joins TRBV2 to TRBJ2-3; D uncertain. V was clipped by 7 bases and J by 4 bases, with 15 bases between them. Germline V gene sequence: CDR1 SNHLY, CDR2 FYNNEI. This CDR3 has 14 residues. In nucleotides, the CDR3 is TGTGCCAGCACCCTTCCCGGTGGGGCAGATACGCAGTATTTT. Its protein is CASTLPGGADTQYF. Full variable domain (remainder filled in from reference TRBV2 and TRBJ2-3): EPEVTQTPSHQVTQMGQEVILRCVPISNHLYFYWYRQILGQKVEFLVSFYNNEISEKSEIFDDQFSVERPDGSNFTLKIRSTKLEDSAMYFCASTLPGGADTQYFGPGTRLTVL.

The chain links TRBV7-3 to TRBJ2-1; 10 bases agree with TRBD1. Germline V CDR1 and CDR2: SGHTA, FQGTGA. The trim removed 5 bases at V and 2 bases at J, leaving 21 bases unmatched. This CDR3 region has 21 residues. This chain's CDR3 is CASSPRNPTGGVFTAYNEQFF. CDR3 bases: TGTGCCAGCAGCCCAAGAAATCCGACAGGGGGCGTCTTTACTGCCTACAATGAGCAGTTCTTC.

The CDR3 DNA reads as TGTGCCAGCAGCTTAGAACTAGCGGGGGGACTAGAGCAGTTCTTC. Translating gives CASSLELAGGLEQFF. This rearrangement joins TRBV7-9 to TRBJ2-1; 12 nucleotides line up with TRBD2. The CDR3 is made up of 15 amino acids. J gave up 10 bases and V 1 base, and 5 bases lay outside the gene matches. Per the germline V gene, CDR1 is SEHNR and CDR2 is FQNEAQ (reference sequence).

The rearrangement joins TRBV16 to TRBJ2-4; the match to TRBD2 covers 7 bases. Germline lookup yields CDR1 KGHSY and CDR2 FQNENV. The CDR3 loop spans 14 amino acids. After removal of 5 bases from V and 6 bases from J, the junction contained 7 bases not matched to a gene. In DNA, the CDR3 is TGTGCCAGCAGCACGGCCGGGGAGGGAAACATTCAGTACTTC. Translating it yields CASSTAGEGNIQYF.

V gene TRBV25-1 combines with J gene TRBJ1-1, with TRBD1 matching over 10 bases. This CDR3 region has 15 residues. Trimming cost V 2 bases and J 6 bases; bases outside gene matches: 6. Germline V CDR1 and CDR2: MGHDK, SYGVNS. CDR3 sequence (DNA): TGTGCCAGCAGTGAAGGACAGGGGGTGGCGGCTGAAGCTTTCTTT. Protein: CASSEGQGVAAEAFF. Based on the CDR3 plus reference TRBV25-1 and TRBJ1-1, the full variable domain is EADIYQTPRYLVIGTGKKITLECSQTMGHDKMYWYQQDPGMELHLIHYSYGVNSTEKGDLSSESTVSRIRTEHFPLTLESARPSHTSQYLCASSEGQGVAAEAFFGQGTRLTVV.

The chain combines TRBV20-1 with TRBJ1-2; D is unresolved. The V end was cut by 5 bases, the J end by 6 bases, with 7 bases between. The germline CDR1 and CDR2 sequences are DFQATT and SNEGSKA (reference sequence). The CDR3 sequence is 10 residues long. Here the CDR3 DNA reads TGCAGTGCTCGGGCCGATGGCTACACCTTC. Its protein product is CSARADGYTF.

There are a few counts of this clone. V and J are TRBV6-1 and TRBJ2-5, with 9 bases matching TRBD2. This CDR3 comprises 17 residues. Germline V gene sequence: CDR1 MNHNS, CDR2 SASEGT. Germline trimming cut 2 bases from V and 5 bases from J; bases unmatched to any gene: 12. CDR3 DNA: TGTGCCAGCAGTGAACACCCCCTTCTAGCGGGGTTTGAGACCCAGTACTTC. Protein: CASSEHPLLAGFETQYF.

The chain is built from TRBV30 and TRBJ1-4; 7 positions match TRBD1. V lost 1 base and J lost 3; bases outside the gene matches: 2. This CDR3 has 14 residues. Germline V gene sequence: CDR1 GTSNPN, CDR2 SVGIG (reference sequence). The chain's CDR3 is CAWSEQGPNEKLFF. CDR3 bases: TGTGCCTGGAGTGAACAGGGGCCTAATGAAAAACTGTTTTTT. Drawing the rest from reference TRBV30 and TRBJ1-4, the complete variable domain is SQTIHQWPATLVQPVGSPLSLECTVEGTSNPNLYWYRQAAGRGLQLLFYSVGIGQISSEVPQNLSASRPQDRQFILSSKKLLLSDSGFYLCAWSEQGPNEKLFFGSGTQLSVL.

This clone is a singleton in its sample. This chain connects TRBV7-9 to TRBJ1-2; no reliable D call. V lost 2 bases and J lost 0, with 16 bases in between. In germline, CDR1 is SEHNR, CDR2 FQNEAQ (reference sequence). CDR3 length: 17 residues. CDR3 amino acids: CASSLYNEITTNYGYTF. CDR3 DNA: TGTGCCAGCAGCTTATATAACGAGATTACTACTAACTATGGCTACACCTTC.

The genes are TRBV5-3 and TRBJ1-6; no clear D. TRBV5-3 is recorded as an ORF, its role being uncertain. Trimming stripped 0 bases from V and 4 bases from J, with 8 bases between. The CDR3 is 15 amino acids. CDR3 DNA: TGTGCCAGAAGCTTGGCCGGGCCTTATAATTCACCCCTCCACTTT. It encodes CARSLAGPYNSPLHF.

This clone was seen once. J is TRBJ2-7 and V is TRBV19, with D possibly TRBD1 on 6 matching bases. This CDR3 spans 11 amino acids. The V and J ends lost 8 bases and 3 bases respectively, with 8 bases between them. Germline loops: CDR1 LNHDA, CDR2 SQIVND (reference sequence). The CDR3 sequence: CASSGVYEQYF. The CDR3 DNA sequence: TGTGCCAGTTCAGGGGTCTACGAGCAGTACTTC.

The DNA for the CDR3 is TGTGCCAGCAGCTTAATTGGGACCTCTGGGGCCAACGTCCTGACTTTC. Translated, it gives CASSLIGTSGANVLTF. This chain uses TRBV7-3 with TRBJ2-6, with D possibly being TRBD1 or TRBD2 (5 bases each). CDR3 length: 16 residues. Trimming pared 1 base from V and 0 bases from J, leaving 7 bases between. Per germline, CDR1 SGHTA and CDR2 FQGTGA.